The 29 T cell receptor beta chains given below trace back to one sample, sequenced in a study of cytotoxic CD8 clonotypes in ibrutinib-treated CLL. Sequencing was performed with immunoSEQ multiplex PCR; in TCRdb, only in-frame clones are kept and a portion is missing. The data hold 150,000 or so clones, with approximately 80% observed a single time. The material sequenced was PBMCs, taken after 12 months of ibrutinib treatment. Every receptor here comes from a human donor with chronic lymphocytic leukemia.

The chain carries TRBV27 and TRBJ2-1; D is ambiguous. CDR3 length equals 11 residues. The germline V and J ends were trimmed by 1 base and 8 bases, with 3 bases remaining between them. In germline, CDR1 is MNHEY, CDR2 SMNVEV (reference sequence). CDR3 coding DNA: TGTGCCAGCAGTTTATTCCATGAGCAGTTCTTC. Amino acid sequence: CASSLFHEQFF.

V is TRBV6-5 and J is TRBJ1-2; D not resolved. The CDR3 consists of 13 residues. The V and J ends lost 3 bases and 4 bases respectively, with 9 bases between them. Germline CDR1 and CDR2: MNHEY and SVGAGI. CDR3 bases: TGTGCCAGCAGTTATATGATTCCCTATGGCTACACCTTC. It yields the protein CASSYMIPYGYTF.

J is TRBJ1-6 and V is TRBV18, with 8 positions matching TRBD1. CDR3 size: 17 residues. V was pared by 1 base and J by 7 bases, with 9 bases of the junction left unmatched. CDR1 and CDR2 from the germline V gene are KGHSH and LQKENI. The CDR3 protein is CASSPLPPQGANSPLHF. The CDR3 nucleotides read TGTGCCAGCTCACCACTACCTCCGCAGGGGGCAAATTCACCCCTCCACTTT.

The V and J genes are TRBV5-1 and TRBJ2-2, with D perhaps being TRBD1 or TRBD2 (5 bases each). Trimming left V 1 base short and J 2 bases short, with 9 bases between. The CDR3 totals 15 residues. Germline CDR1 and CDR2: SGHRS and YFSETQ. In DNA, the CDR3 is TGCGCCAGCAGCTTGCAGGGAGATAACACCGGGGAGCTGTTTTTT. Its protein product is CASSLQGDNTGELFF.

The chain joins TRBV30 to TRBJ1-6; D possibly corresponds to TRBD1 (6 bases). The CDR3 is 18 residues long. Deletions cut 3 bases from V and 0 bases from J, with 18 bases between. The V gene's germline CDR1 is GTSNPN and CDR2 SVGIG (reference sequence). The CDR3 region is CAWSRGGLTSSYNSPLHF. CDR3 bases: TGTGCCTGGAGCCGCGGGGGGCTAACAAGCTCCTATAATTCACCCCTCCACTTT. The whole variable domain, filled in from reference TRBV30 and TRBJ1-6, reads SQTIHQWPATLVQPVGSPLSLECTVEGTSNPNLYWYRQAAGRGLQLLFYSVGIGQISSEVPQNLSASRPQDRQFILSSKKLLLSDSGFYLCAWSRGGLTSSYNSPLHFGNGTRLTVT.

The rearrangement links TRBV19 to TRBJ1-5; the D gene is possibly TRBD1 (6 bases). CDR3 length: 16 residues. With 1 base removed from V and 6 bases from J, the gap between germline ends came to 16 bases. Germline V CDR1 and CDR2: LNHDA, SQIVND (reference sequence). CDR3 amino acids: CASSIVQGTFGQPQHF. The CDR3 DNA follows: TGTGCCAGTAGTATAGTTCAGGGGACGTTTGGTCAGCCCCAGCATTTT.

The chain links TRBV28 to TRBJ2-5; D call uncertain. Trimming left V 7 bases short and J 3 bases short, with 12 bases between. Germline CDR1 and CDR2: MDHEN and SYDVKM. The CDR3 spans 13 residues. CDR3 residues: CASTPYREETQYF. As DNA, the CDR3 is TGTGCCAGCACCCCGTACAGAGAAGAGACCCAGTACTTC.

This chain joins TRBV6-4 and TRBJ1-2; D unresolved. This CDR3 spans 11 amino acids. CDR1 is MRHNA, CDR2 SNTAGT, per germline. Trimming stripped 7 bases from V and 6 bases from J, with 9 bases between. The CDR3, as DNA: TGTGCCAGCACCAACACGCATGGCTACACCTTC. This translates into CASTNTHGYTF.

The rearrangement links TRBV2 to TRBJ1-2; tentative D call: TRBD1 (5 bases). Deletions cut 4 bases from V and 2 bases from J, with 8 bases between. Germline CDR1 reads SNHLY; CDR2 reads FYNNEI. CDR3 length: 13 amino acids. CDR3 loop: CASSANRNYGYTF. Written as DNA, the CDR3 is TGTGCCAGCAGTGCGAACAGGAACTATGGCTACACCTTC.

This rearrangement joins TRBV7-9 to TRBJ2-2; TRBD2 might be the D (5 bases). V was clipped by 8 bases and J by 3 bases, with 13 bases between them. There are 14 residues in the CDR3. Germline V gene sequence: CDR1 SEHNR, CDR2 FQNEAQ (reference sequence). The CDR3 sequence is CASEGSRYTGELFF. As DNA, the CDR3 is TGTGCCAGCGAGGGTAGCAGATACACCGGGGAGCTGTTTTTT.

The V gene is TRBV9, the J gene TRBJ2-7; D is uncertain. Germline CDR1 reads SGDLS; CDR2 reads YYNGEE. V lost 4 bases and J lost 4, with 12 bases in between. CDR3 length: 13 residues. The CDR3 sequence is CASSPWGSYEQYF. CDR3 DNA sequence: TGTGCCAGCAGCCCCTGGGGTAGTTACGAGCAGTACTTC.

The chain combines TRBV2 with TRBJ1-2; D unresolved. Germline lookup yields CDR1 SNHLY and CDR2 FYNNEI. This CDR3 comprises 15 residues. The V and J ends lost 7 bases and 4 bases respectively, with 19 bases between them. The CDR3 region has the DNA TGTGCCAGCAACCTAGGAGGCGGGCTACTCTATGGCTACACCTTC. This codes for CASNLGGGLLYGYTF.

This clone was counted a few times. V usage is TRBV15 and J usage is TRBJ2-1, with D maybe TRBD1 (6 bases). This CDR3 is 15 amino acids long. The germline V gene encodes CDR1 LNHNV and CDR2 YYDKDF (reference sequence). Deletions cut 0 bases from V and 5 bases from J, with 11 bases between. In nucleotides, the CDR3 is TGTGCCACCAGCAGAGATTCGGGACAAAACAATGAGCAGTTCTTC. This encodes CATSRDSGQNNEQFF.

The chain has TRBV9 and TRBJ2-3; 11 nucleotides line up with TRBD2. This CDR3 is 15 amino acids long. V lost 4 bases to trimming and J lost 10 bases; unmatched junction nucleotides: 11. Germline values: CDR1 SGDLS, CDR2 YYNGEE. CDR3 DNA sequence: TGTGCCAGCAGCTCCCCAGGGGGGACTAGCGGAGCGCAGTATTTT. It yields the protein CASSSPGGTSGAQYF.

V usage is TRBV5-1 and J usage is TRBJ2-3; D call uncertain. The CDR3 is 15 residues long. Germline values: CDR1 SGHRS, CDR2 YFSETQ. V was pared by 6 bases and J by 3 bases, with 17 bases between. Here the CDR3 reads CASIRDSLRTDTQYF. The CDR3, as DNA: TGCGCCAGCATTAGGGATTCCCTTAGGACAGATACGCAGTATTTT.

Notes on this clone: Different DNA sequences within this sample yield the same CDR3. This rearrangement joins TRBV7-2 to TRBJ2-5; D is ambiguous. V was shortened by 3 bases and J by 4 bases, with 6 bases between the two germline ends. CDR3 length equals 12 residues. CDR1 is SGHTA and CDR2 is FQGNSA in the germline V gene. The DNA of the CDR3 is TGTGCCAGCAGCTTGGCCCGAGAGACCCAGTACTTC. This gives the protein CASSLARETQYF.

The table lists this clone with a count of one. The chain couples TRBV6-1 to TRBJ2-4; 12 bases are shared with TRBD1. V gave up 0 bases and J gave up 2 bases; unmatched junction bases: 8. The germline CDR1 and CDR2 sequences are MNHNS and SASEGT. This CDR3 region has 19 residues. Here the CDR3 reads CASSEAGQGARLPKNIQYF. The CDR3 DNA is TGTGCCAGCAGTGAAGCGGGACAGGGGGCCCGTCTACCCAAAAACATTCAGTACTTC.

V is TRBV21-1 and J is TRBJ2-1. TRBV21-1 is a documented pseudogene. The CDR3 has 14 residues. CDR3 sequence (DNA): TGTGCCAGCAGCAACTACTGGACCGCGGAAAAGCAGTTCTTC. It encodes CASSNYWTAEKQFF.

The chain links TRBV19 to TRBJ2-2; D is unclear. Germline assignment: CDR1 LNHDA and CDR2 SQIVND (reference sequence). This CDR3 is built from 14 residues. Trimming removed 4 bases from V and 4 bases from J, with 10 bases in between. The DNA for the CDR3 is TGTGCCAGTAGTAGCCGGGTAGTCACCGGGGAGCTGTTTTTT. Protein product: CASSSRVVTGELFF.

The V gene is TRBV7-9, the J gene TRBJ2-2; D might be TRBD2 (6 bases). With 5 bases removed from V and 7 bases from J, the gap between germline ends came to 11 bases. CDR3 size: 13 residues. Germline loops: CDR1 SEHNR, CDR2 FQNEAQ (reference sequence). The CDR3 coding sequence is TGTGCCAGCAGCCCGCAGGGAGGCGGGGAGCTGTTTTTT. Translation: CASSPQGGGELFF.

This clone was recorded only once. The rearrangement links TRBV30 to TRBJ2-3; no reliable D call. The CDR3 consists of 11 residues. Trimming shortened V by 2 bases and J by 5 bases, and 5 bases separated the two germline ends. Germline CDR1 GTSNPN, CDR2 SVGIG (reference sequence). CDR3 sequence (DNA): TGTGCCTGGAGTCCCGGAGATACGCAGTATTTT. Encoded protein: CAWSPGDTQYF.

This chain connects TRBV28 to TRBJ1-4; D is possibly TRBD1 (6 bases). Germline-derived CDR1 and CDR2 are MDHEN and SYDVKM. The V and J ends lost 8 bases and 7 bases respectively, with 17 bases between them. The length of the CDR3 is 14 residues. The CDR3 DNA follows: TGTGCCAGCGGAGGGGGGGAAGAGGCTGAAAAACTGTTTTTT. Protein sequence: CASGGGEEAEKLFF.

The rearrangement joins TRBV5-1 to TRBJ2-3; 9 bases align to TRBD2. The CDR3 has 18 amino acids. Germline assignment: CDR1 SGHRS and CDR2 YFSETQ. Germline trimming cut 0 bases from V and 0 bases from J; bases unmatched to any gene: 8. DNA for the CDR3: TGCGCCAGCAGCTTGGCCCTAGCGGGGATAGCTAGCACAGATACGCAGTATTTT. It is translated as CASSLALAGIASTDTQYF.

V is TRBV19 and J is TRBJ1-5, with 7 bases fitting TRBD1. This CDR3 has 13 amino acids. The trim removed 8 bases at V and 3 bases at J, leaving 4 bases unmatched. Germline CDR1 LNHDA, CDR2 SQIVND (reference sequence). In DNA, the CDR3 is TGTGCCAGTCAGGGACAGTACAATCAGCCCCAGCATTTT. It specifies CASQGQYNQPQHF.

The chain combines TRBV15 with TRBJ1-1; no clear D gene. The CDR3 runs to 16 residues. Trimming took 0 bases from V and 7 from J, leaving 18 bases between them. Germline CDR1 is LNHNV and CDR2 is YYDKDF (reference sequence). The DNA of the CDR3 is TGTGCCACCAGCAGAGATCTGCTGGGCAGCCTGATTGAAGCTTTCTTT. It translates to CATSRDLLGSLIEAFF.

This clone was detected only once. The genes are TRBV7-2 and TRBJ2-7, with a tentative D call TRBD1 (5 bases). Trimming shortened V by 1 base and J by 6 bases, and 10 bases separated the two germline ends. The germline CDR1 and CDR2 sequences are SGHTA and FQGNSA. The CDR3 totals 13 residues. CDR3 in DNA: TGTGCCAGCAGCTTAGGCAGGGAAACCGAGCAGTACTTC. Protein product: CASSLGRETEQYF.

This clone appeared a few times. V usage is TRBV28 and J usage is TRBJ2-1; no clear D gene. V lost 8 bases to trimming and J lost 7 bases, with 9 bases between them. The CDR3 contains 11 residues. Germline-derived CDR1 and CDR2 are MDHEN and SYDVKM. The CDR3 loop is CASVTMNEQFF. The CDR3 nucleotides read TGTGCCAGCGTCACAATGAATGAGCAGTTCTTC. The entire variable domain, with the rest obtained from reference TRBV28 and TRBJ2-1, is as follows: DVKVTQSSRYLVKRTGEKVFLECVQDMDHENMFWYRQDPGLGLRLIYFSYDVKMKEKGDIPEGYSVSREKKERFSLILESASTNQTSMYLCASVTMNEQFFGPGTRLTVL.

The chain carries TRBV10-3 and TRBJ2-2, with D unclear. Trimming removed 0 bases at V and 7 bases at J, with 6 bases between. The CDR3 sequence is 13 residues long. Germline CDR1 reads ENHRY; CDR2 reads SYGVKD. The DNA of the CDR3 is TGTGCCATCAGTGAGTCTTTCGGCGGGGAGCTGTTTTTT. Translation gives CAISESFGGELFF.

This rearrangement joins TRBV6-6 to TRBJ1-4; D possibly corresponds to TRBD1 (6 bases). The CDR3 totals 15 residues. Looked up from germline, CDR1 is MNHNY and CDR2 is SVGAGI (reference sequence). Trimming removed 7 bases at V and 8 bases at J, with 20 bases between. CDR3 sequence reads: CASNSQGSGWEKLFF. The CDR3 nucleotides read TGTGCCAGCAACTCACAGGGTTCAGGTTGGGAAAAACTGTTTTTT.